One and the same sample provided the 5 T cell receptor beta chains below, sequenced in a study of cytomegalovirus exposure and HLA in healthy donors. The PCR made use of 60 Vbeta and 13 Jbeta primers. Clones were sequenced by immunoSEQ multiplex PCR, and TCRdb holds only the in-frame ones, with some missing. This sample has over 110,000 clones; roughly four fifths occur once, and the top ten carry 2% to 3%. The sequencing input was PBMCs. The receptor source for this set is a male donor in good health and CMV-seronegative.

The V gene is TRBV7-9, the J gene TRBJ2-5; 7 positions agree with TRBD1. From germline, CDR1 is SEHNR and CDR2 FQNEAQ (reference sequence). Germline trimming cut 8 bases from V and 5 bases from J; bases unmatched to any gene: 8. The CDR3 runs 13 residues. CDR3 bases: TGTGCCAGCGACAGGGATTTGGCGGAGACCCAGTACTTC. Translation: CASDRDLAETQYF. Complete variable domain (other parts from reference TRBV7-9 and TRBJ2-5): DTGVSQNPRHKITKRGQNVTFRCDPISEHNRLYWYRQTLGQGPEFLTYFQNEAQLEKSRLLSDRFSAERPKGSFSTLEIQRTEQGDSAMYLCASDRDLAETQYFGPGTRLLVL.

The chain uses TRBV25-1 and TRBJ2-3, with D maybe TRBD2 (6 bases). The CDR3 loop spans 16 amino acids. Per the germline V gene, CDR1 is MGHDK and CDR2 is SYGVNS. V lost 6 bases, J lost 3 bases, and 19 bases lay in between. CDR3 coding DNA: TGTGCCAGCAGCCCTAGTCGGGAGCGTAGGACAGATACGCAGTATTTT. Its translation: CASSPSRERRTDTQYF.

The V and J genes are TRBV6-5 and TRBJ2-7; TRBD2 matches 11 bases. The CDR3 sequence is 15 residues long. Germline V gene lookup returns CDR1 MNHEY and CDR2 SVGAGI. Germline trimming cut 2 bases from V and 3 bases from J; bases unmatched to any gene: 3. The CDR3 DNA follows: TGTGCCAGCAGTTACATGGGACTAGCGGACTACGAGCAGTACTTC. This gives the protein CASSYMGLADYEQYF.

The chain joins TRBV29-1 to TRBJ1-5; 9 bases match TRBD1. Germline values: CDR1 SQVTM, CDR2 ANQGSEA. The CDR3 sequence is 14 residues long. With 6 bases clipped from V and 6 bases from J, the junction kept 9 bases outside the gene matches. The CDR3 loop reads CSVADRGGSQPQHF. CDR3 bases: TGCAGCGTCGCGGACAGGGGCGGCAGTCAGCCCCAGCATTTT.

The V gene is TRBV7-9, the J gene TRBJ2-7; the match to TRBD1 covers 8 bases. This CDR3 is built from 16 residues. V lost 3 bases, J lost 2 bases, and 9 bases stayed unmatched. From germline, CDR1 is SEHNR and CDR2 FQNEAQ (reference sequence). The CDR3 is CASSFTTGQEAYEQYF. The CDR3 coding sequence is TGTGCCAGCAGCTTCACCACGGGACAGGAGGCCTACGAGCAGTACTTC.